This T cell receptor (beta chain) was documented in a study of PD-1 blockade in mismatch repair-deficient tumors. This table comes from immunoSEQ multiplex PCR, and its TCRdb copy is limited to in-frame clones, with some not included. The table includes about 63,000 clones, 88% detected once. In germline, CDR1 is SGHTA, CDR2 FQGNSA. V lost 3 bases to trimming and J lost 6 bases, with 11 bases between them. The CDR3 covers 14 residues. The sequence came from an adult with mismatch repair-deficient cancer. The sequenced sample was peripheral blood, obtained 52 weeks after starting pembrolizumab. The chain combines TRBV7-2 with TRBJ2-2; D is undetermined. The CDR3 DNA sequence: TGTGCCAGCAGCTTTGGCGAGTTGGCCGGGGAGCTGTTTTTT. Protein product: CASSFGELAGELFF.